This T cell receptor beta chain was sequenced during a study of cytomegalovirus exposure and HLA in healthy donors. This clone was observed a single time. Each donor was nominally healthy when sampled (though unrecorded immune exposures were likely). 13 Jbeta primers and 60 Vbeta primers were used for the PCR. The assay was immunoSEQ multiplex PCR, and TCRdb's table has in-frame clones only and misses some. The sample has about 200,000 clones; around 79% are singletons. The material sequenced was PBMCs. The sequence came from a man aged 18-30 years in good health and CMV-seronegative.

The CDR3 nucleotides are TGTGCCAGCAGCGTAGGAACTAGCGGTGCAGATACGCAGTATTTT. The encoded protein is CASSVGTSGADTQYF. The chain joins TRBV9 to TRBJ2-3; 8 positions agree with TRBD2. The V gene end was trimmed by 0 bases and the J gene end by 4 bases; junction bases not matched to a gene: 4. The length of the CDR3 is 15 residues. The germline CDR1 and CDR2 sequences are SGDLS and YYNGEE.